Below are 11 T cell receptor beta chains sequenced from a single sample in a study of OX40 agonist ivuxolimab in advanced cancers. Sequenced by immunoSEQ multiplex PCR; TCRdb stores in-frame clones only, minus some. The repertoire includes tens of thousands of clones, about nine tenths of them detected once, and roughly a sixth sits in the top ten. The sample consisted of CD4+ or CD8+ T cells sorted from blood, taken in a trial of the OX40 agonist ivuxolimab. These receptor sequences come from an adult with an advanced solid tumor such as melanoma, head and neck, liver or kidney cancer.

DNA of the CDR3: TGCAGCCCAATCTGCAGGGGCGGCTACACCTTC. It encodes CSPICRGGYTF. The chain uses TRBV20-1 and TRBJ1-2; perhaps TRBD1 as D (6 bases). Germline loops: CDR1 DFQATT, CDR2 SNEGSKA (reference sequence). The CDR3 covers 11 residues.

V and J are TRBV9 and TRBJ2-2; D is unresolved. The CDR3 is 12 residues long. Per germline, CDR1 SGDLS and CDR2 YYNGEE. The germline V and J ends were trimmed by 4 bases and 2 bases, with 3 bases remaining between them. As DNA, the CDR3 is TGTGCCAGCAGCTTTAACACCGGGGAGCTGTTTTTT. Encoded protein: CASSFNTGELFF.

The table lists this clone with a few counts. The chain has TRBV5-1 and TRBJ2-2; 7 nucleotides match TRBD1. This CDR3 is 18 amino acids long. V dropped 0 bases and J dropped 3; count of bases not matched to a gene: 11. CDR1 is SGHRS and CDR2 is YFSETQ in the germline V gene. The CDR3 DNA sequence: TGCGCCAGCAGCTTGGATGGCGTCAGGGGGTCGGACACCGGGGAGCTGTTTTTT. Its protein product is CASSLDGVRGSDTGELFF.

The V call is TRBV6-5, the J call TRBJ1-6, with 9 nucleotides matching TRBD1. V lost 5 bases, J lost 10 bases, and 9 bases stayed unmatched. Germline V lookup: CDR1 MNHEY, CDR2 SVGAGI. CDR3 length: 15 residues. The CDR3 coding sequence is TGTGCCAGCAGTCTATTACAGGGGGCAGGGTCACCCCTCCACTTT. Translating it yields CASSLLQGAGSPLHF.

V usage is TRBV6-5 and J usage is TRBJ2-1; TRBD2 matches at 7 bases. V lost 4 bases to trimming and J lost 8 bases; unmatched junction nucleotides: 11. This CDR3 is 15 amino acids long. CDR1 and CDR2 (germline): MNHEY, SVGAGI. CDR3 in amino acids: CASSSFSGLSDEQFF. As DNA, the CDR3 is TGTGCCAGCAGTTCCTTCTCGGGACTATCCGATGAGCAGTTCTTC.

The chain has TRBV2 and TRBJ1-6; D call uncertain. The CDR3 runs to 14 residues. Trimming left V 6 bases short and J 12 bases short, with 18 bases between. The germline V gene has CDR1 SNHLY and CDR2 FYNNEI. CDR3 sequence: CASRYEFKILPLHF. The CDR3 DNA sequence: TGTGCCAGCAGATATGAATTCAAGATTTTACCCCTCCACTTT.

The J gene is TRBJ2-3, the V gene TRBV15, with D perhaps given as TRBD1 or TRBD2 (5 bases each). The CDR3 loop spans 14 amino acids. The germline CDR1 and CDR2 sequences are LNHNV and YYDKDF (reference sequence). Deletions cut 1 base from V and 2 bases from J, with 7 bases between. CDR3 nucleotides: TGTGCCACCAGCAGAGGGGGGACCACAGATACGCAGTATTTT. Encoded protein: CATSRGGTTDTQYF.

The chain is built from TRBV18 and TRBJ2-1; no reliable D call. The CDR3 is 12 residues long. V lost 3 bases and J lost 8, with 8 bases in between. From germline, CDR1 is KGHSH and CDR2 LQKENI. As DNA, the CDR3 is TGTGCCAGCTCACCCCTCCTACATGAGCAGTTCTTC. Encoded protein: CASSPLLHEQFF.

J is TRBJ2-7 and V is TRBV19; TRBD1 agrees at 9 bases. The CDR3 covers 16 residues. J lost 1 base, V lost 11 bases, and 15 bases had no gene match. Germline assignment: CDR1 LNHDA and CDR2 SQIVND (reference sequence). CDR3 sequence (DNA): TGTGCCTCCTCGGAAGGGACAGGGATCCCTTCCTACGAGCAGTACTTC. It yields the protein CASSEGTGIPSYEQYF.

The rearrangement links TRBV28 to TRBJ1-1, with a tentative D call TRBD1 (6 bases). The CDR3 has 13 amino acids. CDR1 and CDR2 from the germline V gene are MDHEN and SYDVKM. V lost 7 bases to trimming and J lost 5 bases, with 14 bases between them. The CDR3 here is CASTLGGHTEAFF. Here the CDR3 DNA reads TGTGCCAGCACCCTCGGGGGGCATACTGAAGCTTTCTTT.

The V call is TRBV13, the J call TRBJ1-4; TRBD1 might be the D (5 bases). V was pared by 0 bases and J by 7 bases, with 12 bases between. CDR3 length: 15 residues. From germline, CDR1 is PRHDT and CDR2 FYEKMQ (reference sequence). CDR3 sequence: CASSLGGQGGEKLFF. The CDR3 coding sequence is TGTGCCAGCAGCTTAGGCGGGCAGGGAGGTGAAAAACTGTTTTTT.